This T cell receptor (beta chain) was sequenced in a study of radiotherapy plus CTLA-4 blockade in lung cancer (dated by TCRdb to about 2018). At the level of the whole study: Objective responses occurred in 18% of enrolled patients, and 25% to 40% achieved disease control. General study outcomes and caveats: Early dynamic changes in blood T cell clones, together with increased serum interferon-beta after radiation, were reported as the strongest predictors of response. TCR clones derived from tumors expanded in peripheral blood after treatment with radiotherapy and ipilimumab.

The library was built by means of the immunoSEQ multiplex PCR assay. TCRdb retrieved this table from immuneACCESS and kept in-frame rearrangements only. Not all clones are present; in checked studies, unresolved V genes account for under half, and no reason is known for the remainder. The sample has 80,000 to 95,000 clones on record, 83% of them singletons. The ten largest clones represent roughly 0.82% of the sample. The germline V gene (reference sequence) supplies CDR1 LNHDA and CDR2 SQIVND. V loses 5 bases of germline sequence and J loses 2 bases, and the interval between the two ends is 12 bases. The CDR3 contains 14 residues, cysteine and phenylalanine counted. Only the CDR3 portion is preserved as DNA: 42 bases, with reading frame beginning at the first base. Concerning this clone: Its cognate antigen has yet to be identified. The sample holds no much larger clone one base away, and base qualities are not on file.

The study evaluated CTLA-4 blockade (ipilimumab) given together with focal radiation therapy in patients who had chemo-refractory metastatic non-small-cell lung cancer. Here the sequenced sample was peripheral blood, taken from a patient treated with radiotherapy plus ipilimumab. The source is a human donor with non-small cell lung cancer who had stable disease on radiotherapy plus ipilimumab. The V and J genes are TRBV19 and TRBJ1-1, with TRBD1 perhaps the D gene, on 5 matching bases. The nucleotide sequence is TGTGCCAGTAGTCCACTAGGGGAAAACACTGAAGCTTTCTTT. It encodes CASSPLGENTEAFF.